A single sample gave rise to the 10 T cell receptor beta chains below, sequenced in a study of T cell responses to AZD1222 COVID-19 vaccine (dated by TCRdb to about 2021). The library was generated by the immunoSEQ multiplex PCR assay. Imported from immuneACCESS, the table was reduced by TCRdb to in-frame sequences with V and J called. These copies leave out some clones; in studies compared against another copy, an unresolved V gene accounts for under half, and the cause of the remainder is not known. The sample table records approximately 92,000 clones; 86% of these occur just once. The ten largest account for roughly a tenth of the sample. The time point label, as the study defines it: baseline before first vaccination. This specimen was peripheral blood, taken on day 0 of AZD1222 vaccination. The receptors come from an adult in good health.

This chain links TRBV7-2 with TRBJ2-1; 13 bases are a match to TRBD2. The CDR3 is made up of 14 amino acids. Germline V gives CDR1 SGHTA, CDR2 FQGNSA. V was clipped by 9 bases and J by 3 bases; unmatched bases: 2. CDR3: CASGLAGDYNEQFF. DNA for the CDR3: TGTGCCAGTGGACTAGCGGGGGACTACAATGAGCAGTTCTTC.

The rearrangement joins TRBV19 to TRBJ1-5; D is undetermined. The germline V gene encodes CDR1 LNHDA and CDR2 SQIVND (reference sequence). Trimming left V 4 bases short and J 6 bases short, with 10 bases between. CDR3 length: 13 amino acids. Written as DNA, the CDR3 is TGTGCCAGTAGTACTGTCACATCTCAGCCCCAGCATTTT. Translated, it gives CASSTVTSQPQHF.

The chain joins TRBV19 to TRBJ1-4; 7 bases match TRBD1. The CDR3 consists of 15 residues. Germline CDR1 LNHDA, CDR2 SQIVND (reference sequence). The ends lost 5 bases at V and 8 bases at J; junction bases unmatched: 11. Here the CDR3 DNA reads TGTGCCAGTAGTTCGAACAGGGGAGTTCAGGAAAAACTGTTTTTT. Its protein product is CASSSNRGVQEKLFF. The variable domain in full, with the rest retrieved from reference TRBV19 and TRBJ1-4, is DGGITQSPKYLFRKEGQNVTLSCEQNLNHDAMYWYRQDPGQGLRLIYYSQIVNDFQKGDIAEGYSVSREKKESFPLTVTSAQKNPTAFYLCASSSNRGVQEKLFFGSGTQLSVL.

This chain uses TRBV10-1 with TRBJ2-4; 11 bases fit TRBD1. Trimming took 5 bases from V and 1 from J; bases not matched to a gene: 4. Germline CDR1 reads WNHNN; CDR2 reads SYGVQD (reference sequence). The length of the CDR3 is 16 residues. The CDR3 sequence is CASSSGTGGAKNIQYF. Written as DNA, the CDR3 is TGCGCCAGCAGTTCCGGGACAGGGGGGGCCAAAAACATTCAGTACTTC.

V and J are TRBV11-3 and TRBJ1-2, with D perhaps matching TRBD1 (6 bases). V was clipped by 6 bases and J by 8 bases, with 10 bases between them. Germline CDR1 is SGHNT and CDR2 is YENEEA. This CDR3 spans 11 amino acids. The CDR3 DNA follows: TGTGCCAGCAGAAACAGGGTCGGCTACACCTTC. Its protein is CASRNRVGYTF.

The CDR3 spells CASSPGSPFSGNTIYF. CDR3 DNA sequence: TGTGCCAGCTCACCAGGCAGCCCTTTCTCTGGAAACACCATATATTTT. The chain recombines TRBV18 with TRBJ1-3, with D hard to call. Trimming shortened V by 2 bases and J by 0 bases, and 11 bases separated the two germline ends. The germline CDR1 and CDR2 sequences are KGHSH and LQKENI. CDR3 length: 16 amino acids.

The chain employs TRBV2 and TRBJ1-1, with D possibly TRBD1 on 5 matching bases. The CDR3 spans 14 residues. Germline CDR1 reads SNHLY; CDR2 reads FYNNEI. Trimming took off 4 bases at V and 1 base at J, with 10 bases between the two ends. This chain's CDR3 is CASSAQGGNTEAFF. CDR3 in DNA: TGTGCCAGCAGTGCTCAGGGCGGGAACACTGAAGCTTTCTTT.

This chain uses TRBV10-1 with TRBJ1-1, with D perhaps TRBD1 (6 bases). Trimming took 6 bases from V and 0 from J, leaving 8 bases between them. Germline assignment: CDR1 WNHNN and CDR2 SYGVQD (reference sequence). This CDR3 comprises 13 residues. For the CDR3, the DNA is TGCGCCAGCAGACAGGGTCTGAACACTGAAGCTTTCTTT. It specifies CASRQGLNTEAFF.

The genes are TRBV10-3 and TRBJ1-3; a possible D gene is TRBD1 (6 bases). The CDR3 has 16 amino acids. Looked up from germline, CDR1 is ENHRY and CDR2 is SYGVKD. Trimming left V 8 bases short and J 0 bases short, with 17 bases between. CDR3 region: CAIGDSGAPSGNTIYF. As DNA, the CDR3 is TGTGCCATCGGCGATTCGGGGGCCCCCTCTGGAAACACCATATATTTT.

V gene TRBV7-3 combines with J gene TRBJ1-2; D remains ambiguous. V lost 5 bases and J lost 8, with 21 bases in between. Germline V lookup: CDR1 SGHTA, CDR2 FQGTGA. CDR3 length: 15 residues. The CDR3 region is CASSTTGVGFGGYTF. The DNA for the CDR3 is TGTGCCAGCAGCACCACCGGGGTTGGGTTTGGGGGCTACACCTTC.